The entry below describes one TCR beta chain. The target antigen is unknown. These data come from a study of T cells in Graves' hyperthyroidism and ophthalmopathy. Whole-study results and caveats: Most thyroid clonotypes expanded above 0.001 appeared in blood too.

Uncontrolled infections, other autoimmune diseases, pregnancy or lactation led to exclusion of patients. This CDR3 has 16 amino acids. Trimming at V came to 7 bases and at J to 3 bases, leaving 11 bases not matched to a gene. Germline V CDR1 and CDR2: SNHLY, FYNNEI. It was RNA transcripts that yielded the amplified TCR beta CDR3 regions. TCR CDR3 regions were first amplified by RT-PCR with HTBI primers. TCRdb called the multiplex PCR reads again in MiXCR, with one record for every CDR3 protein. Seen here are a few hundred thousand distinct CDR3 sequences, about half observed once, and the top ten hold under 20%.

The V gene is TRBV2, the J gene TRBJ1-2; 10 bases match TRBD1. Sequencing was performed on peripheral blood or thyroid tissue (not recorded which). The source is an adult woman with Graves' disease, either hyperthyroidism or ophthalmopathy (not recorded which). CDR3 in DNA: TGTGCCAGCACTCCCCAACCGACAGGGGGCCACTATGGCTACACCTTC. It specifies CASTPQPTGGHYGYTF.